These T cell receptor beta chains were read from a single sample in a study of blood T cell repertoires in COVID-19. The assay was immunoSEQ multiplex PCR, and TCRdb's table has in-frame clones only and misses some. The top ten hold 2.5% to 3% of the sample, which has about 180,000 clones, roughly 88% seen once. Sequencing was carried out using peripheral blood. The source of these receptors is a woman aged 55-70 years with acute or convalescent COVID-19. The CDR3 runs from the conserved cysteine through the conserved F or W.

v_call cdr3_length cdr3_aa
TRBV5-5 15 CASTRDSGAGNTIYF
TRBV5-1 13 CASSSRGDYGYTF
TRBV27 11 CASSLGRTQYF
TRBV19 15 CASSAYRGLIYGYTF
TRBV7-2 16 CASSTAGTERNSPLHF
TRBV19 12 CASSLREQPQHF
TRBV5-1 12 CASSSGTGELFF
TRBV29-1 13 CSVESFGTDEAFF
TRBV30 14 CAWSVKGTGGEQYF
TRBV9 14 CASSPRQANSPLHF
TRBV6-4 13 CASRRGITDTQYF
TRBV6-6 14 CASSYGQGANGYTF
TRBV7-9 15 CASSPGGQGVAEAFF
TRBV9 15 CASSEEGSSGNTIYF
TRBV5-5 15 CASSLQGRHTDTQYF
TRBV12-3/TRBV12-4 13 CASSGTSRNEQFF
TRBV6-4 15 CASRAHRGPSETQYF
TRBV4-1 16 CASSQAGLAGGDTQYF
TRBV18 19 CASSSGLLQDLRYNEKLFF
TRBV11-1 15 CASSLGPGGTDTQYF
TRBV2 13 CASSTGIADTQYF
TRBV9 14 CASSTWSSGNTIYF
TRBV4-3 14 CASSFSGSTGELFF
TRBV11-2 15 CASSLGTGVGYGYTF
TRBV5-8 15 CASSGDRVAGNTIYF
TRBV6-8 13 CAGGEEKRKKLFF
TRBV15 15 CATSRGDRDGNTIYF
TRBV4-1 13 CASSRQTDTEAFF
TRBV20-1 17 CSASPKGTRLTQETQYF
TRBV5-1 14 CASSLEGTGGKAFF
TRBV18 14 CASSFGQGDQPQHF
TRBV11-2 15 CASSLVPAGQYEQYF
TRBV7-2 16 CASSLVLAGRTGELFF
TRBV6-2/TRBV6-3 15 CASSYTRSSYNEQFF
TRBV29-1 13 CSGITDSGNTIYF
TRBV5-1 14 CASTLTTGESEQYF
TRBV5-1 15 CASSLVPGYGETQYF
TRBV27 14 CASSLATINSPLHF
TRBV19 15 CASSTSDRAQETQYF
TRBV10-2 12 CASSDLVGEQFF
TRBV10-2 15 CASSEAMTGNTEAFF
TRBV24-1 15 CATSDDQGARDTQYF
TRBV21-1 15 CASSTLAGGADEQFF